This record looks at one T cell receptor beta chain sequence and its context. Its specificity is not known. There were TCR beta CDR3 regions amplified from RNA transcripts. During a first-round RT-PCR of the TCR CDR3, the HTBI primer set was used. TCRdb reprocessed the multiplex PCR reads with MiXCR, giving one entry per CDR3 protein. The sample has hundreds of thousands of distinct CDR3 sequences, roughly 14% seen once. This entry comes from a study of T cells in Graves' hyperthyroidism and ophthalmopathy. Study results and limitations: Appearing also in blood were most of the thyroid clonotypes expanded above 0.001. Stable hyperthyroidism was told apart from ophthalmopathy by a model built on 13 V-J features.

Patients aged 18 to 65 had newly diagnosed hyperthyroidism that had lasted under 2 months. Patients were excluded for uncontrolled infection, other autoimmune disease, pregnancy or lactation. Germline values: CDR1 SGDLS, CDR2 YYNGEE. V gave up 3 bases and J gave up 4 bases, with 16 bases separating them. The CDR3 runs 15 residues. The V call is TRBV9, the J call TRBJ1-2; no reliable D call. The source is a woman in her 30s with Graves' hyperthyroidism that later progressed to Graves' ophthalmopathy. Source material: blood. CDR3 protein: CASSEGSSLSYGYTF. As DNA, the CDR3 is TGTGCCAGCAGCGAAGGGTCCTCCCTCTCCTATGGCTACACCTTC.